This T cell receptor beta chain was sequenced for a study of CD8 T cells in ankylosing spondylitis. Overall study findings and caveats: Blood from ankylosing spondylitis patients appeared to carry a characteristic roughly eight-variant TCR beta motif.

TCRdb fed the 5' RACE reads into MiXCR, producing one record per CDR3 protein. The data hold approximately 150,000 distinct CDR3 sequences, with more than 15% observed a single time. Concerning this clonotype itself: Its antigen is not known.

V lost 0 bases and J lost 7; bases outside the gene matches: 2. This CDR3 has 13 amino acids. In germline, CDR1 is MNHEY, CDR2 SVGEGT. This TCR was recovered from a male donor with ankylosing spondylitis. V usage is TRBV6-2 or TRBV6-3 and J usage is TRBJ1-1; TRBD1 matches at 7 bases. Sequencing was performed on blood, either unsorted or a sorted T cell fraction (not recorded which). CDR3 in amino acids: CASSYSGQLEAFF. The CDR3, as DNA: TGTGCCAGCAGTTACTCGGGACAGCTTGAAGCTTTCTTT.